This T cell receptor (beta chain) was sequenced in a study of CD8 T cells in ankylosing spondylitis. The length of the CDR3 is 14 residues. The ends were cut back, 6 bases at V and 1 base at J, with 9 bases in the middle. In germline, CDR1 is MNHEY, CDR2 SVGEGT. TCRdb fed the 5' RACE reads into MiXCR, producing one record per CDR3 protein. The table lists some 250,000 distinct CDR3 sequences, over 8.5% of them singletons. Points from the study as a whole: In ankylosing spondylitis blood, a motif of about eight highly homologous TCR beta variants appeared characteristic. According to the report, clones linked to the disease were significantly enriched in matched synovial fluid samples taken from ankylosing spondylitis patients.

This clonotype showed up many times. The target antigen is unknown. J is TRBJ2-2 and V is TRBV6-2 or TRBV6-3, with D possibly matching TRBD1 (6 bases). The source of this sequence is a male donor with ankylosing spondylitis or in good health (not recorded which). Sequenced sample: blood, either unsorted or a sorted T cell fraction (not recorded which). The CDR3 nucleotides are TGTGCCAGCAGATCGGGACAGAACACCGGGGAGCTGTTTTTT. Translating it yields CASRSGQNTGELFF.